The 9 T cell receptor beta chains below come from one sample, sequenced in a study of CD8+ T cells in alopecia areata (dated 2018 in TCRdb). The time point label for this specimen denotes: 24 weeks on oral tofacitinib. Reading the label with the study, this specimen's treatment or condition is: oral pan-JAK inhibitor, 5-10 mg twice daily. The library was generated by the immunoSEQ multiplex PCR assay. To provide template for TCR sequencing, every sample had RNA extracted and reverse transcribed into cDNA. Not all clones reach the TCRdb copy of this immuneACCESS table, which keeps in-frame sequences only. Checked studies attribute under half of the gap to unresolved V genes and leave the rest unexplained. This sample lists 150,000 to 200,000 clones; roughly 53% were detected once. 11% of the sample lies in the top ten. Specimen: CD8+ T cells sorted from blood, collected at week 24, from a patient treated with tofacitinib. Receptors were obtained from a human donor with alopecia areata.

The chain uses TRBV30 and TRBJ1-1; 8 nucleotides agree with TRBD1. In germline, CDR1 is GTSNPN, CDR2 SVGIG (reference sequence). This CDR3 comprises 14 residues. The V and J ends lost 7 bases and 3 bases, in that order; junction bases with no gene match: 10. The CDR3 here is CAFRGRGGYTEAFF. DNA for the CDR3: TGTGCCTTCAGGGGGCGCGGGGGGTACACTGAAGCTTTCTTT. Full variable domain (outside the CDR3, taken from reference TRBV30 and TRBJ1-1): SQTIHQWPATLVQPVGSPLSLECTVEGTSNPNLYWYRQAAGRGLQLLFYSVGIGQISSEVPQNLSASRPQDRQFILSSKKLLLSDSGFYLCAFRGRGGYTEAFFGQGTRLTVV.

The chain joins TRBV4-2 to TRBJ1-6; possible D gene TRBD1, 5 bases. The CDR3 covers 15 residues. Germline V CDR1 and CDR2: LGHNA, YNFKEQ. The ends were cut back, 0 bases at V and 7 bases at J, with 10 bases in the middle. The CDR3 spells CASSQDPGLNSPLHF. In DNA, the CDR3 is TGTGCCAGCAGCCAAGATCCAGGGCTCAATTCACCCCTCCACTTT.

The rearrangement joins TRBV4-3 to TRBJ2-3; 8 bases match TRBD2. The length of the CDR3 is 17 residues. The V and J ends lost 1 base and 3 bases, in that order; junction bases with no gene match: 9. From germline, CDR1 is LGHNA and CDR2 YSLEER. CDR3 sequence reads: CASSQGVPGGLTDTQYF. The CDR3, as DNA: TGCGCCAGCAGCCAAGGTGTACCGGGGGGGCTGACAGATACGCAGTATTTT.

The chain links TRBV4-3 to TRBJ2-2, with D perhaps TRBD1 (5 bases). The germline V and J ends were trimmed by 0 bases and 1 base, with 12 bases remaining between them. The length of the CDR3 is 17 residues. Germline V CDR1 and CDR2: LGHNA, YSLEER. The CDR3 coding sequence is TGCGCCAGCAGCCAAGACTTTAGGACACAGAACACCGGGGAGCTGTTTTTT. Translation: CASSQDFRTQNTGELFF.

This chain connects TRBV6-5 to TRBJ2-5, with D tentatively TRBD2 (6 bases). CDR1 and CDR2 (germline): MNHEY, SVGAGI. The CDR3 covers 14 residues. The V end lost 6 bases, the J end lost 5 bases, and 16 bases lay between the germline ends. This chain's CDR3 is CASSHKGTRETQYF. DNA for the CDR3: TGTGCCAGCAGCCACAAGGGGACTCGGGAGACCCAGTACTTC.

A few counts support this clone. This chain connects TRBV29-1 to TRBJ2-2; tentative D call: TRBD1 (6 bases). Germline-derived CDR1 and CDR2 are SQVTM and ANQGSEA. The CDR3 loop spans 15 amino acids. V lost 4 bases to trimming and J lost 1 base, with 13 bases between them. Here the CDR3 reads CSVGARDMNTGELFF. The CDR3 bases are TGCAGCGTTGGGGCCCGGGACATGAACACCGGGGAGCTGTTTTTT.

This clone was recorded a few times. V and J are TRBV29-1 and TRBJ2-6; D possibly corresponds to TRBD2 (6 bases). The V end was cut by 4 bases, the J end by 0 bases, with 7 bases between. The CDR3 extends over 14 amino acids. CDR1 is SQVTM, CDR2 ANQGSEA, per germline. CDR3 residues: CSVAGDSGANVLTF. The CDR3 nucleotides read TGCAGCGTTGCGGGGGACTCTGGGGCCAACGTCCTGACTTTC.

This chain connects TRBV4-2 to TRBJ2-1; TRBD2 matches 10 bases. V lost 0 bases, J lost 7 bases, and 12 bases stayed unmatched. This CDR3 region has 18 residues. The germline gives CDR1 LGHNA, CDR2 YNFKEQ. The chain's CDR3 is CASSQERRIAGGRNEQFF. The CDR3 DNA reads as TGTGCCAGCAGCCAAGAACGAAGGATAGCGGGGGGACGAAATGAGCAGTTCTTC.

V and J are TRBV27 and TRBJ2-7; 7 nucleotides line up with TRBD1. V was pared by 0 bases and J by 0 bases, with 5 bases of the junction left unmatched. The CDR3 is made up of 16 amino acids. Germline CDR1 reads MNHEY; CDR2 reads SMNVEV (reference sequence). The CDR3 loop is CASSLSETGSSYEQYF. CDR3 DNA sequence: TGTGCCAGCAGTTTATCGGAGACAGGGAGCTCCTACGAGCAGTACTTC.